This T cell receptor (beta chain) was documented in a study of T cell changes during pregnancy in multiple sclerosis. V lost 5 bases, J lost 5 bases, and 10 bases lay in between. The CDR3 consists of 12 residues. Germline CDR1 is SGHRS and CDR2 is YFSETQ. The assay was immunoSEQ multiplex PCR, and TCRdb's table has in-frame clones only and misses some. This table has 35,000 to 40,000 clones, 91% appearing once. The receptor was isolated from a female donor with multiple sclerosis, enrolled in a pregnancy study. V and J are TRBV5-1 and TRBJ1-1; possibly TRBD1 for D (6 bases). Sequenced here: CD8+ T cells from peripheral blood mononuclear cells, sampled in the second trimester of pregnancy. The CDR3: CASRQGQTEAFF. The CDR3 DNA follows: TGCGCCAGCAGACAAGGACAGACTGAAGCTTTCTTT.